The next 21 T cell receptor beta chains were all read from a single sample in a study of blood T cells in healthy people across ages. Primed by a sample-barcoded 5' primer and a J-beta primer mix, a second PCR proceeded for 7 to 11 cycles. Each CDR3 protein gets one entry after TCRdb re-called the 5' RACE reads with MiXCR. The sample has approximately 880,000 distinct CDR3 sequences; around 49% are singletons. The material sequenced was blood. The receptors derive from a man younger than 45 in good health.

In the case of this clonotype: A junction end diverges from the germline sequence, so it may reflect a read error. In nucleotides, the CDR3 is TGTGCCAGCAGTGTCACATCGAACTCTGAGGCCAACGTCCTGACTTTC. As protein: CASSVTSNSEANVLTF. This chain joins TRBV28 and TRBJ2-6, with D hard to call. CDR1 and CDR2 (germline): MDHEN, SYDVKM. The CDR3 loop spans 16 amino acids.

The chain carries TRBV20-1 and TRBJ2-6; the match to TRBD1 covers 7 bases. The CDR3 has 16 residues. J lost 4 bases, V lost 4 bases, and 10 bases had no gene match. Germline V gene data show CDR1 as DFQATT and CDR2 as SNEGSKA (reference sequence). For the CDR3, the DNA is TGCAGTGCTATCTCCCACAGGGGTTCCGGGGCCAACGTCCTGACTTTC. Translating it yields CSAISHRGSGANVLTF.

The J gene is TRBJ2-3, the V gene TRBV6-5; 7 bases are a match to TRBD1. This CDR3 comprises 14 residues. Losses at the gene ends were 2 bases for V and 5 bases for J; bases not matched to a gene: 4. The germline V gene encodes CDR1 MNHEY and CDR2 SVGAGI. This CDR3 reads CASSYRQGKDTQYF. The DNA for the CDR3 is TGTGCCAGCAGTTACAGACAGGGCAAAGATACGCAGTATTTT.

Note on this clonotype: Compared with germline, one end of the junction differs, possibly owing to a read error. CDR3 sequence (DNA): TGTGCCAGCAGTGACTCGCCTAACGGCTACGAGCAGTACTTC. Encoded protein: CASSDSPNGYEQYF. The chain recombines TRBV6-6 with TRBJ2-7; no firm D call. The CDR3 consists of 14 residues. CDR1 is MNHNY, CDR2 SVGAGI, per germline (reference sequence).

This clonotype appeared a few times. The chain links TRBV6-6 to TRBJ1-2; possible D gene TRBD1, 6 bases. This CDR3 is 15 amino acids long. CDR1 MNHNY and CDR2 SVGAGI come from the germline V gene (reference sequence). Deletions cut 2 bases from V and 4 bases from J, with 14 bases between. Here the CDR3 reads CASSYTEGGIYGYTF. In DNA, the CDR3 is TGTGCCAGCAGTTACACCGAGGGGGGGATCTATGGCTACACCTTC.

This clonotype was observed a few times. This rearrangement joins TRBV30 to TRBJ2-7, with 8 nucleotides matching TRBD2. The end of the DNA fits TRBJ2-5 better, so the J call may be wrong. The germline V gene has CDR1 GTSNPN and CDR2 SVGIG (reference sequence). CDR3 size: 14 residues. The DNA of the CDR3 is TGTGCCTGGAGTGCGGCTAGCGGGTTAGAGACCCAGTACTTC. It encodes CAWSAASGLETQYF.

Regarding this clonotype: The junction shows a germline mismatch at one end, possibly a read error. The chain couples TRBV29-1 to TRBJ2-5; D might be TRBD2 (6 bases). Germline V gene lookup returns CDR1 SQVTM and CDR2 ANQGSEA. This CDR3 contains 10 residues. The chain's CDR3 is CIVEGREQYF. The CDR3, as DNA: TGCATCGTTGAAGGCCGGGAGCAGTACTTC.

This chain joins TRBV4-1 and TRBJ2-1; 9 positions agree with TRBD2. The CDR3 is 17 amino acids. V shed 0 bases, J shed 5 bases, and the junction held 8 bases outside the gene matches. Per germline, CDR1 MGHRA and CDR2 YSYEKL. Written as DNA, the CDR3 is TGCGCCAGCAGCCAAGAATTAAGAGCGGGGGGCCACAATGAGCAGTTCTTC. The encoded protein is CASSQELRAGGHNEQFF.

The V and J genes are TRBV3-1 and TRBJ2-5, with 9 bases identical to TRBD2. This CDR3 has 16 amino acids. J gave up 2 bases and V 2 bases, and 6 bases lay outside the gene matches. CDR1 and CDR2 from the germline V gene are LGHDT and YNNKEL (reference sequence). The chain's CDR3 is CASSQFSGGTQETQYF. The CDR3 DNA sequence: TGTGCCAGCAGCCAATTCAGCGGGGGGACACAAGAGACCCAGTACTTC.

J is TRBJ2-6 and V is TRBV27; 7 bases fit TRBD1. The CDR3 has 16 amino acids. Trimming removed 3 bases from V and 2 bases from J; junction bases left unmatched: 4. Germline CDR1 is MNHEY and CDR2 is SMNVEV (reference sequence). Here the CDR3 DNA reads TGTGCCAGCAGTTTCTTGGGGACAGCTGGGGCCAACGTCCTGACTTTC. Encoded protein: CASSFLGTAGANVLTF.

The chain combines TRBV27 with TRBJ2-5; D is perhaps TRBD1 (6 bases). The J call may be in error: the DNA end matches TRBJ2-1 better. CDR1 and CDR2 (germline): MNHEY, SMNVEV (reference sequence). This CDR3 is built from 14 residues. CDR3: CASSLRGYQETQFF. In DNA, the CDR3 is TGTGCCAGCAGTTTAAGGGGGTACCAAGAGACCCAGTTCTTC.

This clonotype was counted at least ten times. The genes are TRBV28 and TRBJ2-1; D might be TRBD1 (6 bases). CDR3 length equals 15 residues. V lost 8 bases to trimming and J lost 4 bases, with 18 bases between them. Germline CDR1 MDHEN, CDR2 SYDVKM. The CDR3 DNA reads TGTGCCAGCTCCGAAAGGGGGACGGGTTACAATGAGCAGTTCTTC. Protein: CASSERGTGYNEQFF.

This sequence joins TRBV6-2 or TRBV6-3 and TRBJ2-6; 7 positions agree with TRBD2. J was trimmed by 0 bases and V by 8 bases; bases with no gene match: 7. Germline V lookup: CDR1 MNHEY, CDR2 SVGEGT. This CDR3 comprises 16 residues. CDR3 in amino acids: CASGEGFSSGANVLTF. The CDR3 DNA reads as TGTGCCAGCGGGGAGGGTTTTAGCTCTGGGGCCAACGTCCTGACTTTC.

This clonotype was recorded only once. This chain links TRBV4-1 with TRBJ2-3; D assignment may be TRBD1 or TRBD2 (6 bases each). The CDR3 length is 16 residues. Trimming removed 0 bases from V and 3 bases from J, with 13 bases in between. Germline CDR1 reads MGHRA; CDR2 reads YSYEKL. The CDR3 DNA reads TGCGCCAGCAGCCAAGAGGGGGGCCTACGAACAGATACGCAGTATTTT. This codes for CASSQEGGLRTDTQYF.

This clonotype was seen at least ten times. This chain uses TRBV9 with TRBJ2-3; D is perhaps TRBD2 (5 bases). Germline V gives CDR1 SGDLS, CDR2 YYNGEE. Between the trimmed V and J ends, which lost 4 bases and 4 bases, there was a span of 16 bases. This CDR3 is 15 amino acids long. CDR3 protein: CASSPQAGSSDTQYF. The CDR3 coding sequence is TGTGCCAGCAGCCCCCAGGCGGGCAGCTCAGATACGCAGTATTTT.

The gene calls are TRBV28 and TRBJ2-7; D possibly corresponds to TRBD1 (6 bases). The CDR3 consists of 14 residues. V was trimmed by 6 bases and J by 4 bases, leaving 16 bases between them. The germline gives CDR1 MDHEN, CDR2 SYDVKM. DNA for the CDR3: TGTGCCAGCAGCCGACCTACAGGGTTATACGAGCAGTACTTC. Protein product: CASSRPTGLYEQYF. The full variable domain, in which reference TRBV28 and TRBJ2-7 provide the parts outside the CDR3, is DVKVTQSSRYLVKRTGEKVFLECVQDMDHENMFWYRQDPGLGLRLIYFSYDVKMKEKGDIPEGYSVSREKKERFSLILESASTNQTSMYLCASSRPTGLYEQYFGPGTRLTVT.

This chain connects TRBV12-3 or TRBV12-4 to TRBJ2-2; D perhaps matches TRBD2 (6 bases). CDR3 length: 15 amino acids. V dropped 0 bases and J dropped 6 bases, with 11 bases sitting between them. The CDR3 DNA is TGTGCCAGCAGTTTAGCCGGGGGTTTGGCCGGGGAGCTGTTTTTT. It translates to CASSLAGGLAGELFF.

The genes are TRBV9 and TRBJ2-3; maybe TRBD2 (5 bases). V lost 6 bases and J lost 4, with 18 bases in between. Germline CDR1 is SGDLS and CDR2 is YYNGEE. The CDR3 runs to 15 residues. The CDR3, as DNA: TGTGCCAGCACTGTGAGAGACGGACTCGCAGATACGCAGTATTTT. Translating it yields CASTVRDGLADTQYF.

The chain couples TRBV5-6 to TRBJ2-4; no clear D. The CDR3 is 15 residues long. V lost 2 bases, J lost 0 bases, and 9 bases lay in between. CDR1 SGHDT and CDR2 YYEEEE come from the germline V gene. CDR3 coding DNA: TGTGCCAGCAGCTTAGACCCCGTAGCCAAAAACATTCAGTACTTC. Translation gives CASSLDPVAKNIQYF.

Remarks on this clonotype: One end of the junction does not line up with germline, which may come from a read error. The chain couples TRBV7-7 to TRBJ2-2, with D perhaps matching TRBD1 (6 bases). CDR3 length equals 15 residues. Germline V gene sequence: CDR1 SSHAT, CDR2 FNYEAQ (reference sequence). In DNA form, the CDR3 reads TGTGCTAGCAGCCTGGACAGCGCGAACACCGGGGAGCTGTTTTTT. Encoded protein: CASSLDSANTGELFF.

This clonotype was detected a few times. The J gene is TRBJ1-5, the V gene TRBV15; the D is unclear. The V end was cut by 5 bases, the J end by 4 bases, with 9 bases between. The CDR3 loop spans 13 amino acids. Germline lookup yields CDR1 LNHNV and CDR2 YYDKDF (reference sequence). CDR3 in DNA: TGTGCCACCAGCGAGGGAAGAAATCAGCCCCAGCATTTT. It is translated as CATSEGRNQPQHF. Complete variable domain (other parts from reference TRBV15 and TRBJ1-5): DAMVIQNPRYQVTQFGKPVTLSCSQTLNHNVMYWYQQKSSQAPKLLFHYYDKDFNNEADTPDNFQSRRPNTSFCFLDIRSPGLGDTAMYLCATSEGRNQPQHFGDGTRLSIL.